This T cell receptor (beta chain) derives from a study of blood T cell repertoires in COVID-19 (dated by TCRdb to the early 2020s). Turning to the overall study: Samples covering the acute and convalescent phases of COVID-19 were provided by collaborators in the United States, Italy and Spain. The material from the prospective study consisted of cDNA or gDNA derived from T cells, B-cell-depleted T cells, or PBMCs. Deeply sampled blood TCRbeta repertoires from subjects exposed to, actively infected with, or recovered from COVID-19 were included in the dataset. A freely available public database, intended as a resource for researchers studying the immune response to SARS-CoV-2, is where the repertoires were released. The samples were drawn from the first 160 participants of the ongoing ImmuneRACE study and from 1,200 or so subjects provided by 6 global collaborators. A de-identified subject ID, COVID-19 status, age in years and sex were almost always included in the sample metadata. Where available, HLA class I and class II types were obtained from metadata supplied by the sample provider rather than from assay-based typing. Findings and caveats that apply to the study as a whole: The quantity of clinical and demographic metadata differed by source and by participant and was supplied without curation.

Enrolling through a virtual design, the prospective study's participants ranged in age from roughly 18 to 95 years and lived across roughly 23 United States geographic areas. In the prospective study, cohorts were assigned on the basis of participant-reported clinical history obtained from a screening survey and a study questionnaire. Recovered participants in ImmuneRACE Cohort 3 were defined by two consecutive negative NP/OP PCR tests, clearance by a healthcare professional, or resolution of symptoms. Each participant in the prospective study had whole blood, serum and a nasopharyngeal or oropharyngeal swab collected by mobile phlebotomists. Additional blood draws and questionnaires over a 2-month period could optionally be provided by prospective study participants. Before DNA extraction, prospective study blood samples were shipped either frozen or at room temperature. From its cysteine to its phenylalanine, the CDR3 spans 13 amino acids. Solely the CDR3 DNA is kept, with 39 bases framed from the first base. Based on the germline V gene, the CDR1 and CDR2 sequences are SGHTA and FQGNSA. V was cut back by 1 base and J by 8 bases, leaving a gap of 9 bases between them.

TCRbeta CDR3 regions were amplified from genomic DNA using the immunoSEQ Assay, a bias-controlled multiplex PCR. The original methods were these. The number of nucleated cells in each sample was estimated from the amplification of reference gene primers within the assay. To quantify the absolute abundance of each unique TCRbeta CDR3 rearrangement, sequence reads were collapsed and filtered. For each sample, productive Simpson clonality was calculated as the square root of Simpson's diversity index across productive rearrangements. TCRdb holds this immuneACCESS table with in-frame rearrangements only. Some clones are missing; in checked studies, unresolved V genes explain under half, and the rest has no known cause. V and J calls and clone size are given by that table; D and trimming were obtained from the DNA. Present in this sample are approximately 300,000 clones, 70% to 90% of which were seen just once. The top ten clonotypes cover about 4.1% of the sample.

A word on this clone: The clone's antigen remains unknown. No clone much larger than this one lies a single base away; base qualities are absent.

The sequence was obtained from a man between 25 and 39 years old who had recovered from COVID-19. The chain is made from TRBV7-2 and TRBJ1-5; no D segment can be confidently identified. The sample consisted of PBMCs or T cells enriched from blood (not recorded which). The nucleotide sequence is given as TGTGCCAGCAGCTTAGGCAGGATGGAGCCCCAGCATTTT. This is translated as CASSLGRMEPQHF.